This T cell receptor (beta chain) comes out of a study of T cell responses to AZD1222 COVID-19 vaccine (dated by TCRdb to the early 2020s). About the investigation overall: TCR sequencing was performed for 230 to 250 trial participants, of whom some 200 were given two doses of AZD1222 and around 25 were given two doses of MenACWY control vaccine. Enrollment into the trials was organized by age into subgroups of 18-55, 56-69 and 70-plus years, and those subgroups contained 148, 28 and 57 TCR-sequenced participants, respectively. What the study reported, not specific to this receptor: Spike-specific TCR breadth and depth rose significantly after two AZD1222 doses compared with day 0 and with MenACWY recipients. The whole spike protein was spanned by vaccine-associated CD4 TCRs, and dominant responses were seen in regions 160-218 and 743-854. Because no day 14 peak-response samples were available, the repertoires could be characterized only after the peak T cell response. Conclusions about previously exposed vaccinees are limited, since just 6 or 7 AZD1222 recipients were seropositive for SARS-CoV-2 at baseline. Participants were mostly white British and included more females than males, and it was suggested by the authors that clonal diversity may have been underestimated. In the small 56-69-year group, the increase in depth fell short of significance, most likely because of low power. Reportedly, close to half of the unique spike-specific TCRs recognized epitopes lying outside the regions that are mutated in the B.1.351 and B.1.1.7 variants.

The CDR3 regions of human TCRbeta chains were subjected to immunosequencing. Concerning the study's data processing: TCRs in the repertoires were compared against a reference library of SARS-CoV-2-specific TCRs that had been generated with the MIRA antigen-specificity platform. Breadth was defined as the fraction of unique TCRs that were SARS-CoV-2-associated, and depth was defined as the fraction of total T cells that were SARS-CoV-2-associated. Each spike-specific TCR was assigned to its reactive spike region and to a CD4 or CD8 class using the MIRA data. Log10-transformed breadth and depth values were compared by one-way ANOVA with Sidak's multiple comparisons tests. In TCRdb, the immuneACCESS table is reduced to in-frame sequences with V and J assigned. These tables do not hold every clone; where another copy was compared, an unresolved V gene accounts for under half, and the others remain unexplained. V and J calls and clone size are those listed in that table; D and trimming were worked out from the DNA. The table for this sample lists 140,000 to 150,000 clones; more than 70% of them were counted only once. Clones ranked in the top ten supply roughly 1.7% of the sample.

V and J are trimmed by 0 bases and 3 bases, and the gene matches miss 8 bases of the junction. The germline V gene encodes CDR1 SGDLS and CDR2 YYNGEE. Spanning cysteine to phenylalanine, the CDR3 consists of 17 amino acids. Just the 51-base CDR3 DNA is kept, in frame starting at base 1. The sample's time point label is to be understood as: about 28 days (+/-7) after the second vaccine dose. AZD1222 recipients given second doses at about 4 weeks or at about 12 weeks were pooled, since spike-specific TCR depth and breadth were not found to differ between the two schedules. The vaccinee samples were drawn from two UK trials, COV001 and COV002, one of which was a single-blind randomized controlled phase 2/3 trial testing AZD1222 (ChAdOx1 nCoV-19) in healthy adults. For TCRbeta chain sequencing, PBMC samples from trial participants were taken at day 0 and at day 28 after the second dose. As concerns this clone: Its antigen is not yet known. Per-base qualities were not stored, and no clone one base away is much larger.

This specimen consisted of peripheral blood, obtained 28 days after the second AZD1222 dose. The rearranged chain carries TRBV9 and TRBJ2-3; TRBD2 aligns with 9 central bases. The TCR was taken from an adult who received the AZD1222 COVID-19 vaccine. The DNA sequence is as follows: TGTGCCAGCAGCGTAGGGGCGGGAGGGTCCATTACAGATACGCAGTATTTT. Translated, it reads CASSVGAGGSITDTQYF.